This record looks at one TCR beta chain sequence and its context. As yet, its antigen is unknown. The data were obtained in a study of blood T cells in healthy people across ages. Study-level points and caveats: Aged donors had fewer naive CD4+ cells and lower diversity than long-lived donors. Estimates drawn from one million T cells were deemed to understate diversity. TCR beta diversity was tightly associated with the proportion of naive T cells.

Using a J-beta primer mix together with a sample-barcoded 5' primer, a second PCR was run for roughly 7 to 12 cycles. TCRdb analysed the 5' RACE reads with MiXCR anew, one entry per CDR3 protein. This table has over 1,500,000 distinct CDR3 sequences, approximately 50% appearing once. Germline V gene lookup returns CDR1 LGHNA and CDR2 YNFKEQ. Losses at the gene ends were 2 bases for V and 1 base for J; bases not matched to a gene: 7. The CDR3 length is 17 residues. The gene calls are TRBV4-2 and TRBJ2-3; the match to TRBD1 covers 9 bases. The source of this sequence is a woman between 40 and 50 years old in good health. Sequencing input: blood. The CDR3 loop is CASSQQQGAGGTDTQYF. The CDR3, as DNA: TGTGCCAGCAGCCAACAACAGGGGGCAGGCGGCACAGATACGCAGTATTTT.